This T cell receptor (beta chain) was observed in a study of blood T cells in healthy people across ages. This clonotype occurred many times. A J-beta primer mix and a sample-barcoded 5' primer were used in a second PCR of about 6 to 12 cycles. One entry per CDR3 protein results from TCRdb running MiXCR on the 5' RACE reads. Seen here are roughly 900,000 distinct CDR3 sequences, about 48% observed once, and the top ten hold around 15%. Drawn from each donor were around 10 milliliters of peripheral blood. Germline V gene lookup returns CDR1 KGHSH and CDR2 LQKENI. The V gene lost 8 bases and the J gene lost 1 base, with 12 bases spanning the gap. This CDR3 spans 14 amino acids.

The sample was blood. This clonotype originated in a man aged 25-45 years in good health. This chain uses TRBV18 with TRBJ1-5; D might be TRBD1 (5 bases). The CDR3 sequence: CASSPGGSNQPQHF. The CDR3 coding sequence is TGTGCCAGCAGCCCGGGGGGGAGCAATCAGCCCCAGCATTTT.